This T cell receptor beta chain was recovered during a study of cytomegalovirus exposure and HLA in healthy donors. The trim removed 6 bases at V and 0 bases at J, leaving 4 bases unmatched. Germline V gene data show CDR1 as SNHLY and CDR2 as FYNNEI. The CDR3 contains 15 residues. With 60 Vbeta and 13 Jbeta primers, the PCR was carried out. Profiling relied on immunoSEQ multiplex PCR, and the TCRdb table lists in-frame clones only, not all of them. The table lists about 69,000 clones, 74% of them singletons. The sequence came from a woman aged 30 to 39 in good health and CMV-seropositive. The chain combines TRBV2 with TRBJ1-3; 8 nucleotides match TRBD1. The specimen sequenced was PBMCs. For the CDR3, the DNA is TGTGCCAGCAGGACAGGGGTTTTCTCTGGAAACACCATATATTTT. As protein: CASRTGVFSGNTIYF.